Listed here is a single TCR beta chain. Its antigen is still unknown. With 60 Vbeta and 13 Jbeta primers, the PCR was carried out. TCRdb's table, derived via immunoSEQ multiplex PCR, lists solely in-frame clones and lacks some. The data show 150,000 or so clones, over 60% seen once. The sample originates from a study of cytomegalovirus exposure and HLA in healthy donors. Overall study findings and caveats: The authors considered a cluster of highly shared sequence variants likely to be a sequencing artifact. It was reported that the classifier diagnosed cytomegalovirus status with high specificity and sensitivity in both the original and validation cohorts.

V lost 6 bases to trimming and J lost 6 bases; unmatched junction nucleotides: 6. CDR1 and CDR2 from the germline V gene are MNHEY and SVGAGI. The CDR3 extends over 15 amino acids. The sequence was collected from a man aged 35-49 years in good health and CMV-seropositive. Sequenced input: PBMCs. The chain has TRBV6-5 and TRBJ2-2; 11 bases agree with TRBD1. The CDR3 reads CASRPGTGGPGELFF. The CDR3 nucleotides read TGTGCCAGCAGACCCGGGACAGGGGGTCCCGGGGAGCTGTTTTTT.